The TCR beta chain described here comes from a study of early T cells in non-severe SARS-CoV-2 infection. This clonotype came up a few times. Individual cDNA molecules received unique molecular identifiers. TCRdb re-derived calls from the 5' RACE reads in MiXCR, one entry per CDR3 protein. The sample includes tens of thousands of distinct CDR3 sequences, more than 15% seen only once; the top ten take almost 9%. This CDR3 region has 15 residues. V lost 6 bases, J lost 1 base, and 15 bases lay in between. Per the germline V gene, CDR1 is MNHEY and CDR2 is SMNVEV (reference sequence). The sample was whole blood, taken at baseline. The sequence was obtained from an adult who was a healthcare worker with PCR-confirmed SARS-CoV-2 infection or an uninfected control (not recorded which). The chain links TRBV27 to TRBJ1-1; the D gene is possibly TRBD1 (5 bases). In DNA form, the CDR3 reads TGTGCCAGCAGCTTCAGGGTTTACCCGAACACTGAAGCTTTCTTT. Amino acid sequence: CASSFRVYPNTEAFF.